This T cell receptor beta chain was retrieved from a study of Ad26.COV2.S vaccination and SARS-CoV-2 variants. The assay was immunoSEQ multiplex PCR, and TCRdb's table has in-frame clones only and misses some. The sample includes roughly 700,000 clones, about 90% of them seen just once. Treatment denoted: 19 received Ad26.COV2.S at low or high dose, single or two shots; 5 received placebo; per-sample allocation not given. Specimens were obtained on day 63 following the first vaccine or placebo injection. There are 17 residues in the CDR3. V trimming: 4 bases; J trimming: 3 bases; junction bases outside the gene matches: 10. Germline CDR1 reads GTSNPN; CDR2 reads SVGIG (reference sequence). Worth noting for this clone: The antigen remains unidentified.

Study-wide findings and caveats: Non-spike TCR breadth showed similarity between vaccine and placebo recipients.

The V gene is TRBV30, the J gene TRBJ2-2; 11 nucleotides align to TRBD1. The receptor was isolated from a person aged 18 to 59 who received the Ad26.COV2.S COVID-19 vaccine or a placebo. Sequenced here: peripheral blood, sampled in a trial of Ad26.COV2.S vaccine versus placebo. The CDR3 region has the DNA TGTGCCTGGAACTTTGGCCGGACAGGGGGCTACACCGGGGAGCTGTTTTTT. This codes for CAWNFGRTGGYTGELFF.